Presented here are 2 T cell receptor beta chains from one specimen sequenced in a study of T cells in Graves' hyperthyroidism and ophthalmopathy. RNA transcripts provided the source from which TCR beta CDR3 regions were amplified. HTBI primers were employed in a first-round RT-PCR of the TCR CDR3. MiXCR was run by TCRdb on the multiplex PCR reads, yielding one entry per CDR3 protein. The repertoire has about 420,000 distinct CDR3 sequences, less than 20% of them found once; the top ten carry about 7.7%. The specimen sequenced was blood. These receptors originate from a woman aged 18-35 years with Graves' hyperthyroidism.

The sample holds one count of this clonotype. The genes are TRBV5-1 and TRBJ2-3; 13 nucleotides align to TRBD2. The CDR3 totals 17 residues. Germline V lookup: CDR1 SGHRS, CDR2 YFSETQ. Losses at the gene ends were 4 bases for V and 0 bases for J; bases not matched to a gene: 5. This chain's CDR3 is CASSRGLAGPSTDTQYF. The CDR3 DNA reads TGCGCCAGCAGCCGGGGACTAGCGGGACCTAGCACAGATACGCAGTATTTT.

The chain links TRBV4-2 to TRBJ1-4, with 8 bases that match TRBD1. Germline assignment: CDR1 LGHNA and CDR2 YNFKEQ. This CDR3 is built from 17 residues. Trimming cost V 1 base and J 2 bases; bases outside gene matches: 6. The CDR3 region is CASSQGSRGHTNEKLFF. CDR3 DNA: TGTGCCAGCAGCCAAGGTTCCAGGGGGCATACTAATGAAAAACTGTTTTTT.